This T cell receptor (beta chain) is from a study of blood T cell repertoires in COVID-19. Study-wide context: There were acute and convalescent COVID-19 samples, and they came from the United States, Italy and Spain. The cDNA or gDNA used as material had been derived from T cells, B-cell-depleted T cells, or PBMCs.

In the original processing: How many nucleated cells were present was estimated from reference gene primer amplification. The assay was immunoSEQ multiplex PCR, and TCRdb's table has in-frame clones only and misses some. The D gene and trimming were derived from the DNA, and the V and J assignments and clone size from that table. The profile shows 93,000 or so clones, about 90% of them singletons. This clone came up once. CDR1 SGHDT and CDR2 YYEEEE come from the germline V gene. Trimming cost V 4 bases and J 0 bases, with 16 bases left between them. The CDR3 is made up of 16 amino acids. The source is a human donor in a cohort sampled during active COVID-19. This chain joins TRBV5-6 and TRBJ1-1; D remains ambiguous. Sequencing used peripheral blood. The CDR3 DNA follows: TGTGCCAGCAGCCTCCTTGGGTCGACTATGAACACTGAAGCTTTCTTT. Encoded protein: CASSLLGSTMNTEAFF.